These T cell receptor beta chains were read from a single sample in a study of human T cells and chemical hapten exposure. TCRdb recomputed calls from the RACE reads with MiXCR, one row per CDR3 protein. The sample shows about 190,000 distinct CDR3 sequences, under 30% of them seen only once. The specimen was whole blood, collected in connection with sensitization to the hapten diphenylcyclopropenone (DPC). These receptors all come from a woman between 40 and 50 years old with alopecia areata. Some clones in this sample may be carry-over from other donors' samples. Each CDR3 is given with its conserved first and last residue.

j_gene | v_gene | CDR3aa
TRBJ1-3 | TRBV20-1 | CSANGGTGNTIYF
TRBJ1-5 | TRBV7-2 | CASSLRQGSSNQPQHF
TRBJ2-3 | TRBV4-3 | CASSQTVATISDTQYF
TRBJ2-5 | TRBV6-6 | CASSPNRGYIETQYF
TRBJ1-1 | TRBV6-5 | CASSRGGTEAFF
TRBJ2-1 | TRBV27 | CASRLAHNEQFF
TRBJ1-3 | TRBV5-1 | CASSGTGSSGNTIYF
TRBJ1-3 | TRBV6-5 | CASSYTQWGTGNTIYF
TRBJ2-5 | TRBV28 | CASSSGFDTQYF
TRBJ2-1 | TRBV7-2 | CASSTLAFPYNEQFF
TRBJ2-2 | TRBV6-5 | CASRLGAPGELFF
TRBJ1-5 | TRBV6-6 | CASSYSWAEGNQPQHF
TRBJ1-2 | TRBV7-9 | CASSSVQGPYGYTF
TRBJ2-5 | TRBV29-1 | CSVDRGRSKTQYF
TRBJ1-4 | TRBV20-1 | CSARDRGPATNEKLFF
TRBJ1-1 | TRBV7-9 | CASSPARRAEAFF
TRBJ1-1 | TRBV4-2 | CASSQGQGMNTEAFF
TRBJ2-7 | TRBV7-8 | CASSSSRDRVQEQYF